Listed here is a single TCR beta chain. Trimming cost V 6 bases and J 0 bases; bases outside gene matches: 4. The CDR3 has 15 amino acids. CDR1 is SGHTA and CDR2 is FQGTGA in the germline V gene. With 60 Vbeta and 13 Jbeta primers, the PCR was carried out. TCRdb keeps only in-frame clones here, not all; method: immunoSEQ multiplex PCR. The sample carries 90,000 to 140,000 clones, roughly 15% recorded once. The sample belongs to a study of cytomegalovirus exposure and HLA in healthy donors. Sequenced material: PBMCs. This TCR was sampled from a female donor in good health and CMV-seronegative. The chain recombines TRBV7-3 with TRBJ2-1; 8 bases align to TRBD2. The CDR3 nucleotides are TGTGCCAGCAGTCGGACTAGCAGCTCCTACAATGAGCAGTTCTTC. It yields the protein CASSRTSSSYNEQFF.